A selection of T cell receptor beta chains follows, all from one sample in a study of T cells of healthy individuals. TCRdb passed the 5' RACE reads through MiXCR, listing each CDR3 protein once. The data hold about 96,000 distinct CDR3 sequences, with roughly a sixth observed a single time. These receptors were taken from a human donor in good health. Both conserved end residues are part of each CDR3. Each record gives: D gene, V gene, J gene, clone size, CDR3 DNA, CDR3 protein. The D gene is left open where the match is weak. A row's size may be missing; if present it is once, few, many or a size class.

D: -
V: TRBV28
J: TRBJ1-5
size: -
DNA: TGTGCCAGCAGTTTCGTCCTCAATCAGCCCCAGCATTTT
CDR3: CASSFVLNQPQHF

D: -
V: TRBV9
J: TRBJ2-1
size: few
DNA: TGTGCCAGCAGACCCCCGGGCGGTGGGGGTGAGCAGTTCTTC
CDR3: CASRPPGGGGEQFF

D: TRBD1
V: TRBV11-3
J: TRBJ1-1
size: -
DNA: TGTGCCAGCAGCTTAGAGCAGGGGGGCCGAGCTTTCTTT
CDR3: CASSLEQGGRAFF

D: -
V: TRBV6-2/TRBV6-3
J: TRBJ2-5
size: -
DNA: TGTGCCAGCAACCGGGACACCCAAGAGACCCAGTACTTC
CDR3: CASNRDTQETQYF

D: TRBD1
V: TRBV5-1
J: TRBJ2-1
size: few
DNA: TGCGCCAGCAGCACGGACAGGGTACCCCTCAATGAGCAGTTCTTC
CDR3: CASSTDRVPLNEQFF

D: -
V: TRBV2
J: TRBJ1-1
size: -
DNA: TGTGCCAGCAGTGAAGCGGGTGGGACTGAAGCTTTCTTT
CDR3: CASSEAGGTEAFF

D: TRBD2
V: TRBV24-1
J: TRBJ2-3
size: -
DNA: TGTGCCACCAGTGATTTGCAGTCCAGCGGGGGCCGCACAGATACGCAGTATTTT
CDR3: CATSDLQSSGGRTDTQYF

D: -
V: TRBV9
J: TRBJ2-1
size: -
DNA: TGTGCCAGCAGCCCCGCGCACGGAGGAACTGAGCAGTTCTTC
CDR3: CASSPAHGGTEQFF

D: -
V: TRBV20-1
J: TRBJ1-1
size: many
DNA: TGCAGTGCCAGGACGGGGAACACTGAAGCTTTCTTT
CDR3: CSARTGNTEAFF

D: TRBD2
V: TRBV4-1
J: TRBJ2-2
size: few
DNA: TGCGCCAGCAGCCAAGATTGGGCGGGGGGGCCATTGAACACCGGGGAGCTGTTTTTT
CDR3: CASSQDWAGGPLNTGELFF